What follows are 24 T cell receptor beta chains derived from one specimen sequenced in a study of cytomegalovirus exposure and HLA in healthy donors. PCR was performed using 60 Vbeta and 13 Jbeta primers. Here immunoSEQ multiplex PCR was the method, and the copy in TCRdb shows in-frame clones only, minus some. The table records 250,000 to 300,000 clones, approximately 85% of them present only once. Input material: PBMCs. The receptors derive from a woman aged 35 to 49 in good health and CMV-seropositive.

The genes are TRBV7-9 and TRBJ2-7; tentatively, D is TRBD1 (7 bases). The CDR3 sequence is 16 residues long. The germline V gene encodes CDR1 SEHNR and CDR2 FQNEAQ (reference sequence). V lost 2 bases and J 5 bases, leaving 19 bases between the germline ends. The CDR3 DNA reads TGTGCCAGCAGCTTAATACGCGGAGGGGGCATCAACGAGCAGTACTTC. This translates into CASSLIRGGGINEQYF.

The V call is TRBV5-1, the J call TRBJ2-3; 8 nucleotides line up with TRBD2. Trimming cost V 1 base and J 0 bases; bases outside gene matches: 1. The CDR3 spans 15 residues. In germline, CDR1 is SGHRS, CDR2 YFSETQ. The CDR3 protein is CASSLPSGSTDTQYF. In DNA, the CDR3 is TGCGCCAGCAGCTTGCCTAGCGGGAGCACAGATACGCAGTATTTT.

The chain joins TRBV4-3 to TRBJ1-3, with a possible D match to TRBD1 (6 bases). Trimming removed 2 bases from V and 0 bases from J, with 17 bases in between. From germline, CDR1 is LGHNA and CDR2 YSLEER. CDR3 length equals 18 residues. CDR3 sequence reads: CASSQTLRSRGSGNTIYF. The CDR3 nucleotides are TGCGCCAGCAGCCAAACCCTAAGGTCCAGGGGCTCTGGAAACACCATATATTTT.

The J gene is TRBJ1-1, the V gene TRBV5-1; the match to TRBD1 covers 9 bases. The CDR3 consists of 15 residues. The J segment lost 4 bases and the V segment lost 4 bases, leaving 8 bases of the junction unmatched. The germline gives CDR1 SGHRS, CDR2 YFSETQ. The CDR3 region has the DNA TGCGCCAGCAGCCCAACAGGGGGCGTGGGCACTGAAGCTTTCTTT. Protein product: CASSPTGGVGTEAFF. Full variable domain (missing parts from reference TRBV5-1 and TRBJ1-1): KAGVTQTPRYLIKTRGQQVTLSCSPISGHRSVSWYQQTPGQGLQFLFEYFSETQRNKGNFPGRFSGRQFSNSRSEMNVSTLELGDSALYLCASSPTGGVGTEAFFGQGTRLTVV.

The chain links TRBV7-8 to TRBJ2-2; D may be TRBD2 (6 bases). The germline V and J ends were trimmed by 3 bases and 8 bases, with 16 bases remaining between them. Germline loops: CDR1 SGHVS, CDR2 FQNEAQ. The CDR3 totals 15 residues. CDR3 loop: CASSFGGLTGGELFF. CDR3 DNA sequence: TGTGCCAGCAGCTTCGGAGGACTAACCGGGGGGGAGCTGTTTTTT.

J is TRBJ2-5 and V is TRBV5-1; 7 bases are a match to TRBD2. CDR1 is SGHRS, CDR2 YFSETQ, per germline. Trimming cost V 1 base and J 1 base; bases outside gene matches: 4. This CDR3 spans 15 amino acids. CDR3 sequence reads: CASSLPGGGQETQYF. The CDR3 nucleotides read TGCGCCAGCAGCTTGCCGGGAGGTGGCCAAGAGACCCAGTACTTC.

Notes on this clone: One end of the junction varies from germline; a read error may be responsible. The V gene is TRBV7-9, the J gene TRBJ2-7; no reliable D call. Germline V gene sequence: CDR1 SEHNR, CDR2 FQNEAQ (reference sequence). There are 12 residues in the CDR3. The CDR3: CSSSFSSYEQYF. In DNA form, the CDR3 reads TGTTCCAGCAGCTTCAGCTCCTACGAGCAGTACTTC.

The genes are TRBV30 and TRBJ1-4, with D perhaps TRBD1 (6 bases). V lost 0 bases to trimming and J lost 7 bases, with 15 bases between them. Germline CDR1 reads GTSNPN; CDR2 reads SVGIG (reference sequence). CDR3 size: 15 residues. CDR3 in amino acids: CAWSVGQGFPEKLFF. CDR3 DNA: TGTGCCTGGAGTGTAGGTCAGGGGTTTCCTGAAAAACTGTTTTTT.

The rearrangement uses TRBV15 and TRBJ1-2; perhaps TRBD1 as D (6 bases). The germline CDR1 and CDR2 sequences are LNHNV and YYDKDF (reference sequence). The CDR3 is 16 amino acids. V was trimmed by 2 bases and J by 6 bases, leaving 19 bases between them. DNA of the CDR3: TGTGCCACCAGCAGAAAACGACAGGCTCAAGTGGATGGCTACACCTTC. This encodes CATSRKRQAQVDGYTF.

In this sample, this clone turned up once. The V call is TRBV6-1, the J call TRBJ1-4, with D tentatively TRBD1 (6 bases). The germline gives CDR1 MNHNS, CDR2 SASEGT. This CDR3 spans 14 amino acids. Trimming left V 2 bases short and J 4 bases short, with 8 bases between. The DNA of the CDR3 is TGTGCCAGCAGTGAAAGAGGGGGTAATGAAAAACTGTTTTTT. Translating it yields CASSERGGNEKLFF.

The chain joins TRBV18 to TRBJ1-4; TRBD1 is a possible D gene (6 bases). The CDR3 loop spans 13 amino acids. The V gene's germline CDR1 is KGHSH and CDR2 LQKENI. Trimming took 6 bases from V and 8 from J, leaving 13 bases between them. The CDR3 bases are TGTGCCAGCTCGCGGACAGCTGGGGAAAAACTGTTTTTT. The encoded protein is CASSRTAGEKLFF.

V usage is TRBV2 and J usage is TRBJ1-2; no clear D. Per the germline V gene, CDR1 is SNHLY and CDR2 is FYNNEI. The CDR3 runs to 13 residues. Trimming removed 1 base from V and 7 bases from J, with 10 bases in between. The CDR3 nucleotides are TGTGCCAGCAGTGAAGTCCCGGGAGGTGGCTACACCTTC. The encoded protein is CASSEVPGGGYTF.

This sequence joins TRBV30 and TRBJ2-2, with D perhaps matching TRBD2 (5 bases). The germline V gene encodes CDR1 GTSNPN and CDR2 SVGIG (reference sequence). This CDR3 region has 14 residues. V was cut by 3 bases and J by 7 bases, with 15 bases left in between. The CDR3 protein is CAWRGVARIGELFF. DNA for the CDR3: TGTGCCTGGAGGGGAGTAGCGCGGATCGGGGAGCTGTTTTTT. Using reference TRBV30 and TRBJ2-2 for the parts outside the CDR3, the full variable domain is SQTIHQWPATLVQPVGSPLSLECTVEGTSNPNLYWYRQAAGRGLQLLFYSVGIGQISSEVPQNLSASRPQDRQFILSSKKLLLSDSGFYLCAWRGVARIGELFFGEGSRLTVL.

The rearrangement links TRBV9 to TRBJ1-3; D may be TRBD1 (5 bases). Between the trimmed V and J ends, which lost 3 bases and 4 bases, there was a span of 8 bases. The CDR3 covers 13 residues. Germline-derived CDR1 and CDR2 are SGDLS and YYNGEE. The CDR3 DNA sequence: TGTGCCAGCAGCGCCGACAGCGGAAACACCATATATTTT. Its protein is CASSADSGNTIYF.

The CDR3 spells CASSLDHGIGGRASYEQYF. CDR3 DNA: TGTGCCAGCAGCTTAGATCATGGTATTGGCGGGAGGGCCAGTTACGAGCAGTACTTC. J is TRBJ2-7 and V is TRBV7-6, with TRBD2 matching over 9 bases. Germline trimming cut 1 base from V and 4 bases from J; bases unmatched to any gene: 17. Germline assignment: CDR1 SGHVS and CDR2 FNYEAQ. The CDR3 extends over 19 amino acids.

The gene calls are TRBV21-1 and TRBJ2-5; no check of the table's D call, TRBD1, against the DNA was made. TRBV21-1 is flagged as a pseudogene. This CDR3 is 16 amino acids long. The CDR3 sequence is CASSNLRTDPQETQYF. The DNA for the CDR3 is TGTGCCAGCAGCAACCTACGGACAGACCCACAAGAGACCCAGTACTTC.

This clone was recorded only once. The chain combines TRBV9 with TRBJ1-1; tentatively, D is TRBD1 (6 bases). The V gene lost 4 bases and the J gene lost 10 bases, with 20 bases spanning the gap. CDR1 is SGDLS, CDR2 YYNGEE, per germline. This CDR3 is built from 14 residues. The DNA of the CDR3 is TGTGCCAGCAGCCTGTTGGACAGTGCGCACGGAGCTTTCTTT. Translation gives CASSLLDSAHGAFF.

The chain combines TRBV29-1 with TRBJ2-1; 11 positions match TRBD1. V shed 0 bases, J shed 2 bases, and the junction held 3 bases outside the gene matches. This CDR3 contains 16 residues. CDR1 SQVTM and CDR2 ANQGSEA come from the germline V gene. DNA for the CDR3: TGCAGCGTTGAAGACCCGGGACAGGGGGCCTACAATGAGCAGTTCTTC. Amino acids: CSVEDPGQGAYNEQFF.

The rearrangement uses TRBV9 and TRBJ1-1, with unresolved D. CDR1 SGDLS and CDR2 YYNGEE come from the germline V gene. The ends were cut back, 1 base at V and 3 bases at J, with 4 bases in the middle. This CDR3 is 12 amino acids long. Here the CDR3 reads CASSVTDTEAFF. CDR3 nucleotides: TGTGCCAGCAGCGTAACGGACACTGAAGCTTTCTTT. The full variable domain, completed using reference TRBV9 and TRBJ1-1, is DSGVTQTPKHLITATGQRVTLRCSPRSGDLSVYWYQQSLDQGLQFLIQYYNGEERAKGNILERFSAQQFPDLHSELNLSSLELGDSALYFCASSVTDTEAFFGQGTRLTVV.

The chain combines TRBV6-5 with TRBJ2-7, with 7 bases aligning to TRBD1. The CDR3 runs 13 residues. The germline CDR1 and CDR2 sequences are MNHEY and SVGAGI. Trimming removed 6 bases from V and 3 bases from J; junction bases left unmatched: 5. CDR3 protein: CASRPGTDYEQYF. DNA of the CDR3: TGTGCCAGCAGGCCCGGGACAGACTACGAGCAGTACTTC.

The CDR3, as DNA: TGTGCCAGCAGTTGGTACGGGACTAGCGGGAGTTCAAACGAGCAGTACTTC. Its translation is CASSWYGTSGSSNEQYF. The chain employs TRBV27 and TRBJ2-7; 14 positions agree with TRBD2. CDR1 and CDR2 from the germline V gene are MNHEY and SMNVEV (reference sequence). V lost 4 bases to trimming and J lost 5 bases; unmatched junction nucleotides: 10. This CDR3 contains 17 residues.

The chain uses TRBV5-1 and TRBJ1-2; D remains unclear. This CDR3 has 13 residues. V lost 0 bases, J lost 5 bases, and 8 bases lay in between. Germline V gene lookup returns CDR1 SGHRS and CDR2 YFSETQ. The chain's CDR3 is CASSLDRGYGYTF. In DNA form, the CDR3 reads TGCGCCAGCAGCTTGGATCGGGGATATGGCTACACCTTC.

The V and J genes are TRBV7-3 and TRBJ2-3; 10 bases align to TRBD2. Germline V gene lookup returns CDR1 SGHTA and CDR2 FQGTGA. V gave up 0 bases and J gave up 1 base; unmatched junction bases: 1. This CDR3 is 16 amino acids long. CDR3 in amino acids: CASSLTLAGRTDTQYF. DNA of the CDR3: TGTGCCAGCAGCTTAACACTAGCGGGGCGCACAGATACGCAGTATTTT.

The chain carries TRBV11-2 and TRBJ2-2, with 8 bases fitting TRBD1. The CDR3 spans 18 residues. Germline CDR1 reads SGHAT; CDR2 reads FQNNGV. The J segment lost 4 bases and the V segment lost 3 bases, leaving 13 bases of the junction unmatched. The CDR3 DNA reads as TGTGCCAGCAGCTTCTCGGTCGGCAGGGGGCTCGGCACCGGGGAGCTGTTTTTT. Its protein is CASSFSVGRGLGTGELFF.